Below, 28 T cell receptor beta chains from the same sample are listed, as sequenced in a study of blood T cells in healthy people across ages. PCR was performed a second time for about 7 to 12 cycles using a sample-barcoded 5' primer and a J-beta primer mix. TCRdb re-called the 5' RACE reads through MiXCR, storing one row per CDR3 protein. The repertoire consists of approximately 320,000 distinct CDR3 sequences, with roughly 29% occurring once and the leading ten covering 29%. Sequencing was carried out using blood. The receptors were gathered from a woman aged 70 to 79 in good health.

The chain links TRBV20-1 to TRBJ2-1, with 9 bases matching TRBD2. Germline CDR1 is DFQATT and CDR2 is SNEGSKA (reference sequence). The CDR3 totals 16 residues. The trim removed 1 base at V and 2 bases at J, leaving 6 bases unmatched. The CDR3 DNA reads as TGCAGTGCTAGAGGGCCTAGCGGGATCCCCTACAATGAGCAGTTCTTC. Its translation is CSARGPSGIPYNEQFF.

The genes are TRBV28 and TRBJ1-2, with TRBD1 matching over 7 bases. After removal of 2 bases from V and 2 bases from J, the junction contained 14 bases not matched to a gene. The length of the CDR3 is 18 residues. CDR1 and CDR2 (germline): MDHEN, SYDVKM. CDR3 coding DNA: TGTGCCAGCAGTTTACCTCGCGCAGGGGGAGGGAGAAACTATGGCTACACCTTC. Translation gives CASSLPRAGGGRNYGYTF.

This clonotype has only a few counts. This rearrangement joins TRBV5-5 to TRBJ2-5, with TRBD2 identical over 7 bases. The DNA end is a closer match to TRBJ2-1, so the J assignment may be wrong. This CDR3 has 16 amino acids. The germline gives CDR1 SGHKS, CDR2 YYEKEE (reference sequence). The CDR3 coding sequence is TGTGCCAGCAGCTCATCAGCCGGGACTAAAAGTGGTGAGCAGTTCTTC. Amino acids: CASSSSAGTKSGEQFF.

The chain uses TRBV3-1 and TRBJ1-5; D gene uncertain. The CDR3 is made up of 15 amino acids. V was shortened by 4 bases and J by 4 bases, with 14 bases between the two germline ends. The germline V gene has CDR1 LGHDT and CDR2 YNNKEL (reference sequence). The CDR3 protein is CASSLGSQKNQPQHF. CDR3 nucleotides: TGTGCCAGCAGCCTGGGAAGTCAGAAAAATCAGCCCCAGCATTTT.

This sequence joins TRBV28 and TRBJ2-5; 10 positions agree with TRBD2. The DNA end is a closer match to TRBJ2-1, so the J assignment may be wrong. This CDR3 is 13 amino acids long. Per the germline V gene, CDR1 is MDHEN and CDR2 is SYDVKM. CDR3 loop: CASSTSGKVEQFF. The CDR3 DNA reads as TGTGCCAGCAGTACTAGCGGGAAGGTTGAGCAGTTCTTC.

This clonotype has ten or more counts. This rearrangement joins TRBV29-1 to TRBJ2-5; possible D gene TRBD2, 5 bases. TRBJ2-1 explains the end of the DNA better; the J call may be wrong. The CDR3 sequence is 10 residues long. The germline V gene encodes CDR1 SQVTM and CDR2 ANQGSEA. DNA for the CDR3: TGCAGCGCCGGAACTAGTGAGCAGTTCTTC. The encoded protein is CSAGTSEQFF.

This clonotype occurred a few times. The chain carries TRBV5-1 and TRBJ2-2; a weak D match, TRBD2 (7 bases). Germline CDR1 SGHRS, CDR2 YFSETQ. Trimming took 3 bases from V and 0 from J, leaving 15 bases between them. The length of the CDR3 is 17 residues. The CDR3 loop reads CASSSLGEGANTGELFF. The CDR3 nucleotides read TGCGCCAGCAGCTCCCTCGGGGAGGGGGCGAACACCGGGGAGCTGTTTTTT.

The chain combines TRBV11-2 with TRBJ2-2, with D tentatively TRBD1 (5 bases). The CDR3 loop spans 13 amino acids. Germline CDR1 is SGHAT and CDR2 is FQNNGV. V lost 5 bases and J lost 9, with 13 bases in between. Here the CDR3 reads CASSLQGARELFF. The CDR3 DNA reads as TGTGCCAGCAGCCTCCAAGGGGCACGGGAGCTGTTTTTT.

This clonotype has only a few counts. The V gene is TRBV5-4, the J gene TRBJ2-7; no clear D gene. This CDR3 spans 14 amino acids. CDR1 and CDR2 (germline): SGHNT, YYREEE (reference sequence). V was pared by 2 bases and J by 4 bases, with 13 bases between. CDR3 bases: TGTGCCAGCAGCTTTTTCAGCCCCGGGTACGAGCAGTACTTC. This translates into CASSFFSPGYEQYF.

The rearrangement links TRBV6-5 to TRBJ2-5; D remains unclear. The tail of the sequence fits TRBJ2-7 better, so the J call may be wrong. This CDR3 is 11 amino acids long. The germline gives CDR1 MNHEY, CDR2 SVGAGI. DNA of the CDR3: TGTGCCACCTCGACCATTCACGAGCAGTACTTC. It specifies CATSTIHEQYF.

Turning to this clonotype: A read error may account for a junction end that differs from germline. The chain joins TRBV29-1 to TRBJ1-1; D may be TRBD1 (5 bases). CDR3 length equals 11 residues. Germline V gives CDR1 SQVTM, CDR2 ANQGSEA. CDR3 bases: TGCAACGTTGAATTTGGTTGGGGGGCTTTCTTT. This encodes CNVEFGWGAFF.

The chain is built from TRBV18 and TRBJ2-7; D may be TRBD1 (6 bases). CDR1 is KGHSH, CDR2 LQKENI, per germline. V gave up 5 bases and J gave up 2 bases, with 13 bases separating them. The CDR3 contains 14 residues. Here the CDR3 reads CASSIQGIPYEQYF. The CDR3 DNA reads TGTGCCAGCTCAATACAGGGTATCCCCTACGAGCAGTACTTC.

The CDR3 DNA reads as TGTGCCAGCAGTTTTAGCGGTAGGGGAGAAAAACTGTTTTTT. Translated: CASSFSGRGEKLFF. The gene calls are TRBV7-2 and TRBJ1-4; D possibly corresponds to TRBD1 (5 bases). From germline, CDR1 is SGHTA and CDR2 FQGNSA. The CDR3 sequence is 14 residues long. V lost 6 bases to trimming and J lost 8 bases, with 16 bases between them.

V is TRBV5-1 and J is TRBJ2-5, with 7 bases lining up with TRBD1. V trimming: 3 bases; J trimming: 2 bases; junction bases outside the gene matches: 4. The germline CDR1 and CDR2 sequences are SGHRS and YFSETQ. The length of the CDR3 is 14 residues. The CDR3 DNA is TGCGCCAGCAGCTACACGGGACAGCAAGAGACCCAGTACTTC. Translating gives CASSYTGQQETQYF.

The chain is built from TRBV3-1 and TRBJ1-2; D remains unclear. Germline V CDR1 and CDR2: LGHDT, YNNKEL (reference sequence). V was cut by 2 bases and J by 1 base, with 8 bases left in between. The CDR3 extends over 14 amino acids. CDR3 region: CASSQFVLNYGYTF. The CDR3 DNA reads TGTGCCAGCAGCCAATTCGTCCTTAACTATGGCTACACCTTC.

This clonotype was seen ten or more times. CDR3 sequence reads: CASSPTGVETQYF. CDR3 nucleotide sequence: TGTGCCAGCAGCCCAACAGGGGTTGAGACCCAGTACTTC. The chain has TRBV18 and TRBJ2-5, with 7 bases identical to TRBD1. Germline V gene lookup returns CDR1 KGHSH and CDR2 LQKENI. V shed 8 bases, J shed 5 bases, and the junction held 8 bases outside the gene matches. This CDR3 has 13 residues. Supplemented by reference TRBV18 and TRBJ2-5, the full variable domain reads NAGVMQNPRHLVRRRGQEARLRCSPMKGHSHVYWYRQLPEEGLKFMVYLQKENIIDESGMPKERFSAEFPKEGPSILRIQQVVRGDSAAYFCASSPTGVETQYFGPGTRLLVL.

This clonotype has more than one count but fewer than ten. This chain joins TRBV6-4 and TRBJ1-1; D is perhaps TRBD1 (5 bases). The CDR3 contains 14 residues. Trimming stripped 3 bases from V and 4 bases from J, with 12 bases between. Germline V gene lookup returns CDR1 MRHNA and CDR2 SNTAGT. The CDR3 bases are TGTGCCAGCAGTGAATTAGGCGGGGCCACTGAAGCTTTCTTT. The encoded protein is CASSELGGATEAFF.

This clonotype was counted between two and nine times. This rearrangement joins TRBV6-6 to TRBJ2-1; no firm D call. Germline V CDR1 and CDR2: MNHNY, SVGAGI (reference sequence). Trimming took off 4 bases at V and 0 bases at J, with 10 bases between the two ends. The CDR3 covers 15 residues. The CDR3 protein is CASSSPGSSYNEQFF. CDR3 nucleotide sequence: TGTGCCAGCAGTTCCCCCGGAAGCTCCTACAATGAGCAGTTCTTC.

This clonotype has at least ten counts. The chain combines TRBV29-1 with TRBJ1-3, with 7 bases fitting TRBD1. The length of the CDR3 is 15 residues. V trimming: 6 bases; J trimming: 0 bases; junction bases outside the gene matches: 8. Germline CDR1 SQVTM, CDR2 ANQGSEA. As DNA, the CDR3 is TGCAGCGTCGCCGGGGACAGCTACTCTGGAAACACCATATATTTT. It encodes CSVAGDSYSGNTIYF.

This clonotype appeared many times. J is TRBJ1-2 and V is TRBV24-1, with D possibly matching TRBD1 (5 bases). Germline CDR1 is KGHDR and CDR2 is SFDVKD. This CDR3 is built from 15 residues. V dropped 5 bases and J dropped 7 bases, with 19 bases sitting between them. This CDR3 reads CATSVGYGTAGGYTF. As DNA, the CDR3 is TGTGCCACCAGTGTGGGATACGGGACGGCTGGTGGCTACACCTTC.

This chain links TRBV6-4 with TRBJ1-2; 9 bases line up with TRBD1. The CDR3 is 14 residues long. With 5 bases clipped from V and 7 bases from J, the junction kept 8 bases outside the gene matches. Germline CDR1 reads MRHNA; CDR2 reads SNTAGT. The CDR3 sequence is CASSSGTGSSGYTF. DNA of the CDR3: TGTGCCAGCAGTTCCGGGACAGGGTCTTCTGGCTACACCTTC.

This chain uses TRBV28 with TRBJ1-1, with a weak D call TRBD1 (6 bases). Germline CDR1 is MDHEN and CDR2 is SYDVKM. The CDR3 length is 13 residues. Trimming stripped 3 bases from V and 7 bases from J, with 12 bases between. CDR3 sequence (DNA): TGTGCCAGCAGTTTCACCTCCAGGGGTGAAGCTTTCTTT. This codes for CASSFTSRGEAFF.

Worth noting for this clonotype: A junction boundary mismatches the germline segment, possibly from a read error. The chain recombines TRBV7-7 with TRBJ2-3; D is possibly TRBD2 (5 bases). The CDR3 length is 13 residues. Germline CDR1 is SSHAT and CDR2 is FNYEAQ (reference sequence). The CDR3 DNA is TGTGCTAGCAGCTCGAGGGCCACAGATACGCAGTATTTT. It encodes CASSSRATDTQYF.

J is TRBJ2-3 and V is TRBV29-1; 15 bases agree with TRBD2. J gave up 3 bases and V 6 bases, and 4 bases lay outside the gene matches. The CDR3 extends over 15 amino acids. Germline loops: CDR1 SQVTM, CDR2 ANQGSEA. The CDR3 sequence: CSVSGTSGRTDTQYF. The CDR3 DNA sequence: TGCAGCGTCTCCGGGACTAGCGGGAGGACAGATACGCAGTATTTT.

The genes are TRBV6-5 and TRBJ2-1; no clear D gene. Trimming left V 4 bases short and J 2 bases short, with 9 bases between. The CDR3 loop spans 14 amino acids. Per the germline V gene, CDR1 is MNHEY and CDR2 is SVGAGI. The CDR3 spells CASSFGETYNEQFF. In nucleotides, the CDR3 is TGTGCCAGCAGTTTTGGCGAGACCTACAATGAGCAGTTCTTC.

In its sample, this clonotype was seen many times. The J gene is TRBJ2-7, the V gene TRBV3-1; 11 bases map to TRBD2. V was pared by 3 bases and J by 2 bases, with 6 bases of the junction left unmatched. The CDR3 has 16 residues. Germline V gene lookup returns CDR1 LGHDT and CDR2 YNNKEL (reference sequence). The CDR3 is CASSQRASGRTYEQYF. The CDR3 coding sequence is TGTGCCAGCAGCCAGCGCGCTAGCGGGAGGACCTACGAGCAGTACTTC.

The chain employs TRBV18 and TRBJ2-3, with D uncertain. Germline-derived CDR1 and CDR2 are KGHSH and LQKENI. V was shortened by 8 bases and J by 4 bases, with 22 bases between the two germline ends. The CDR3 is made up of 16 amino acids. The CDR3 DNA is TGTGCCAGCACCCCCGTGAAGAGTGAATTATCAGATACGCAGTATTTT. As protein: CASTPVKSELSDTQYF.

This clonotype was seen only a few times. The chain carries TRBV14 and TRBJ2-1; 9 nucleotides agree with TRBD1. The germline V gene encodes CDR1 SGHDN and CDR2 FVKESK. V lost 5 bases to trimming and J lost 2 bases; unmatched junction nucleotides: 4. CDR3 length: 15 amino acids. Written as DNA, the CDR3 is TGTGCCAGCAGCTACACAGGGGGCCCCTACAATGAGCAGTTCTTC. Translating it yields CASSYTGGPYNEQFF.